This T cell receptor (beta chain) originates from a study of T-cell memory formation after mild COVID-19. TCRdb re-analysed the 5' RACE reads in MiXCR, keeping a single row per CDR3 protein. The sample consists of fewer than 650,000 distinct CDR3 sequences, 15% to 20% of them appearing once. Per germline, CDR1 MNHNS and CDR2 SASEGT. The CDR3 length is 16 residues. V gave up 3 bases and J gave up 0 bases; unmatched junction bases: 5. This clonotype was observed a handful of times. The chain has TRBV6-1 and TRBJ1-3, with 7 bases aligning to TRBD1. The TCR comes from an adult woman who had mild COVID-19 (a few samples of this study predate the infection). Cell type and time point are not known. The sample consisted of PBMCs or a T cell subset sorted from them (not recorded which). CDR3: CASSEDGTASGNTIYF. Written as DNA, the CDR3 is TGTGCCAGCAGTGAGGACGGGACAGCCTCTGGAAACACCATATATTTT.